A single T cell receptor (beta chain) is shown here with its context. The sample comes from a study of blood T cell repertoires in COVID-19. The overall study: COVID-19 samples from acute and convalescent phases originated in the United States, Italy and Spain. Nucleic acid was either cDNA or gDNA, and it came from T cells, B-cell-depleted T cells, or PBMCs.

Per the study methods: Amplification of reference gene primers provided the estimated nucleated cell counts. Only in-frame clones appear in the TCRdb table, and some are missing; sequencing was by immunoSEQ multiplex PCR. V, J and clone size are those of that table, while D and trimming were read from the DNA. Of about 25,000 clones listed, approximately 81% are singletons. The CDR3 sequence is 12 residues long. Germline CDR1 MNHEY, CDR2 SVGAGI. After removal of 6 bases from V and 11 bases from J, the junction contained 7 bases not matched to a gene. The rearrangement uses TRBV6-5 and TRBJ1-5; 7 bases fit TRBD1. This TCR derives from a man aged 70 or older with acute or convalescent COVID-19. Material for sequencing was peripheral blood. CDR3 sequence: CASRDQGEAQHF. The CDR3 region has the DNA TGTGCCAGCAGGGACCAGGGGGAGGCCCAGCATTTT.